This T cell receptor beta chain was identified in a study of OX40 agonist ivuxolimab in advanced cancers. Background on the study: Subjects had a mean age of around 60 years, with a range of 23 to 79; just over 80% were male. Partial response was recorded in three patients: one hepatocellular carcinoma and two cutaneous melanoma cases.

Of note for this clone: Its matching antigen is unknown.

This CDR3 spans 13 amino acids. V shed 0 bases, J shed 12 bases, and the junction held 6 bases outside the gene matches. Germline values: CDR1 SGHNT, CDR2 YYREEE (reference sequence). The study, taken as a whole, reports: At 0.1 to 3.0 mg/kg, CD4+ and CD8+ blood T cells expanded clonally by week 6. At 0.1-3.0 mg/kg, partial responders had clonal expansion among the lowest observed.

TCRdb's copy holds only in-frame clones and misses some; the assay was immunoSEQ multiplex PCR. The data contain 77,000 or so clones, almost 90% of them singletons. The sequencing here drew on CD4+ or CD8+ T cells sorted from blood, taken in a trial of the OX40 agonist ivuxolimab. The chain carries TRBV5-4 and TRBJ2-1; 7 bases match TRBD2. The receptor was derived from an adult with an advanced solid tumor such as melanoma, head and neck, liver or kidney cancer. This CDR3 is CASSLEGEGGQFF. DNA of the CDR3: TGTGCCAGCAGCTTGGAAGGGGAGGGTGGGCAGTTCTTC.